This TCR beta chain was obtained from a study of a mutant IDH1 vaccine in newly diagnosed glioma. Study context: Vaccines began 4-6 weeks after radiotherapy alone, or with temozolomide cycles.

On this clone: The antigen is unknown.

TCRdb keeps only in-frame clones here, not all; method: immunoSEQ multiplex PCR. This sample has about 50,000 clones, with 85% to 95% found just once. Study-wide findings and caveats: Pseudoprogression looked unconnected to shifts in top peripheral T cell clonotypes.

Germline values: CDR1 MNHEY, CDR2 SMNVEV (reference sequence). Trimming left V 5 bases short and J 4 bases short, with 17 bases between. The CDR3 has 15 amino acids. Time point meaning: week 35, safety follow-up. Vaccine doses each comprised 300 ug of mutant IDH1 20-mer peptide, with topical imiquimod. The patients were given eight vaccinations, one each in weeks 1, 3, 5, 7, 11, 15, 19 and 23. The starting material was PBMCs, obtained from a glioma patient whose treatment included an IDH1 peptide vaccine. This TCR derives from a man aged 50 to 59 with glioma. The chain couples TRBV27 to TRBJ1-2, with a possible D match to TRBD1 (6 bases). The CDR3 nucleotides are TGTGCCAGCAGTGCGGGGGGAGGGGGTGGCTATGGCTACACCTTC. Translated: CASSAGGGGGYGYTF.